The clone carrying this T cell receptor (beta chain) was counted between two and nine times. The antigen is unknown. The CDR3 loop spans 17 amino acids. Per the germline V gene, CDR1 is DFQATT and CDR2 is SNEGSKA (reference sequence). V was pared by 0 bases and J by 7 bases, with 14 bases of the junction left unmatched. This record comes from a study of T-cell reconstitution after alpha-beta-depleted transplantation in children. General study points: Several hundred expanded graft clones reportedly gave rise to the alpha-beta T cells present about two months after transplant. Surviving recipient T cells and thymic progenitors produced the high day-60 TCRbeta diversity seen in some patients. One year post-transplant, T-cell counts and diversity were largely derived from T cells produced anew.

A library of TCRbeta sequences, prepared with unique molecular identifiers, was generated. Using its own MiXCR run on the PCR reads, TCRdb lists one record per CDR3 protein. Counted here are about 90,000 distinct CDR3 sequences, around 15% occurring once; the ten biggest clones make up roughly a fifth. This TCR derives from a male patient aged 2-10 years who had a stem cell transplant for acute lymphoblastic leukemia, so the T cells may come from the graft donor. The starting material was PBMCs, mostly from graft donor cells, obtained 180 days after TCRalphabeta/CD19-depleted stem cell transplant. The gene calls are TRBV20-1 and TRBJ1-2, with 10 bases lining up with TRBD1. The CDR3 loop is CSARDFWTGGTFGGYTF. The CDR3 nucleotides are TGCAGTGCTAGAGATTTCTGGACAGGGGGTACCTTTGGTGGCTACACCTTC.